This T cell receptor beta chain was identified during a study of regulatory T cells in long-lasting Graves disease. Broader study findings: Accuracy might have suffered from few samples.

Remarks on this clonotype: Its antigen remains unidentified.

Documented time point: newly diagnosed GD, antithyroid drugs for less than 3 months. The TCR library used RNA extracted from PBMCs. In each case, Graves' disease was diagnosed per American Thyroid Association guidelines. With iRepertoire HTBI primers and Arm-PCR of CDR3 regions, TCR beta libraries were built. Using its own MiXCR run on the multiplex PCR reads, TCRdb lists one record per CDR3 protein. The sample contains under 500,000 distinct CDR3 sequences, about 15% of which appear only once. This CDR3 region has 11 residues. Germline CDR1 is MDHEN and CDR2 is SYDVKM. Trimming left V 7 bases short and J 5 bases short, with 6 bases between. In addition, the sample was reused for a study of T cells in Graves' hyperthyroidism and ophthalmopathy. From that report: Newly diagnosed hyperthyroidism, duration under 2 months, in patients aged 18 to 65. It was a median roughly six months before onset that the model predicted ophthalmopathy.

This clonotype was obtained from a woman in her twenties or thirties with Graves disease. This chain uses TRBV28 with TRBJ2-1; D gene unclear. Sequencing was performed on peripheral blood mononuclear cells (PBMCs), taken at new diagnosis, from a patient treated with antithyroid drugs. The CDR3 coding sequence is TGTGCCAGCAAACTTAACAATGAGCAGTTCTTC. It translates to CASKLNNEQFF.